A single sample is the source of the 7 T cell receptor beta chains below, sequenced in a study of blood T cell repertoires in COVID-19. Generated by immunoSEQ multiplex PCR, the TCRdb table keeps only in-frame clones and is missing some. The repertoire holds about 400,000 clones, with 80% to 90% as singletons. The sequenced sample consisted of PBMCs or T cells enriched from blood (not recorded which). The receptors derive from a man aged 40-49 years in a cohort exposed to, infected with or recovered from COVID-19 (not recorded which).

DNA for the CDR3: TGTGCCAGCATGGGACAGGGGGCCGGGGATTCACCCCTCCACTTT. It yields the protein CASMGQGAGDSPLHF. The V gene is TRBV28, the J gene TRBJ1-6; 12 bases match TRBD1. Trimming took 7 bases from V and 8 from J; bases not matched to a gene: 6. CDR1 is MDHEN, CDR2 SYDVKM, per germline. The CDR3 spans 15 residues.

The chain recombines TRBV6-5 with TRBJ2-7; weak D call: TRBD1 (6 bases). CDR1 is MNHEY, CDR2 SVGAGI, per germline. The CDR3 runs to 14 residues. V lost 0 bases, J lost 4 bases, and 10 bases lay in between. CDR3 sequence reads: CASSYSGAGYEQYF. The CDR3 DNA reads TGTGCCAGCAGTTACTCGGGGGCAGGTTACGAGCAGTACTTC.

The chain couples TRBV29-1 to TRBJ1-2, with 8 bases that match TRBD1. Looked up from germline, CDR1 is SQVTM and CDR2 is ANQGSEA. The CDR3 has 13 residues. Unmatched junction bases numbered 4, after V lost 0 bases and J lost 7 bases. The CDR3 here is CSVEEGQGSGYTF. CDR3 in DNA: TGCAGCGTTGAAGAAGGACAGGGCTCTGGCTACACCTTC.

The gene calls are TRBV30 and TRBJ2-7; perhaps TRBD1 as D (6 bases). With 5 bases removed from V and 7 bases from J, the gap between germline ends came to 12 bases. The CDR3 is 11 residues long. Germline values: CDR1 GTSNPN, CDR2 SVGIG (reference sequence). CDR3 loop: CAWAETGEQYF. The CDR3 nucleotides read TGTGCCTGGGCTGAAACAGGGGAGCAGTACTTC.

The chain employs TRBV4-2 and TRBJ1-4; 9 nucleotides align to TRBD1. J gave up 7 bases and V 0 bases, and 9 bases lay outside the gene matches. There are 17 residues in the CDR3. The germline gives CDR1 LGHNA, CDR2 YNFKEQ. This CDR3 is CASSQDGEGTGSEKLFF. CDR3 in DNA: TGTGCCAGCAGCCAAGATGGGGAGGGGACAGGGAGTGAAAAACTGTTTTTT.

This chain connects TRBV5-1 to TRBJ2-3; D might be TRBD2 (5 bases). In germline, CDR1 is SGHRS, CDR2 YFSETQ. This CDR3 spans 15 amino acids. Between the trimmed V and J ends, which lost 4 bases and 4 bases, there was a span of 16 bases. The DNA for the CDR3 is TGCGCCAGCAGCCCTAGCTCTCCCGGGGCAGATACGCAGTATTTT. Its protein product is CASSPSSPGADTQYF.

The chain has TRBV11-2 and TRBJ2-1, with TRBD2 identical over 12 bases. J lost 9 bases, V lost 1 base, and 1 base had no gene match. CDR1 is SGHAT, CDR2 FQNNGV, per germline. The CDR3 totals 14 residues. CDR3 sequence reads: CASSLATSGSEQFF. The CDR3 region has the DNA TGTGCCAGCAGCTTAGCGACTAGCGGGAGTGAGCAGTTCTTC.